Listed here are 22 T cell receptor beta chains from one sample, sequenced in a study of shared clonotypes between healthy human individuals. Data came from immunoSEQ multiplex PCR; TCRdb stores just in-frame clones and leaves some out. Altogether approximately 2,300,000 clones are present, 85% to 95% being singletons, with the ten largest covering 0.3% to 0.45%. The material sequenced was naive CD4+ T cells from PBMCs. Described subset: CD45RA+ positively selected. The source of these receptors is a man aged 18-30 years in good health. Some clones in this sample may be carry-over from other donors' samples.

The chain recombines TRBV7-2 with TRBJ2-3, with D perhaps TRBD1 (6 bases). The CDR3 contains 14 residues. V lost 3 bases to trimming and J lost 8 bases, with 15 bases between them. Germline V gene lookup returns CDR1 SGHTA and CDR2 FQGNSA. The CDR3 DNA is TGTGCCAGCAGCTTGTGGCAGGGGAAACGTACGCAGTATTTT. The encoded protein is CASSLWQGKRTQYF.

The chain combines TRBV19 with TRBJ2-7; 10 bases map to TRBD2. The CDR3 contains 14 residues. CDR1 and CDR2 (germline): LNHDA, SQIVND (reference sequence). V shed 9 bases, J shed 1 base, and the junction held 6 bases outside the gene matches. The CDR3 sequence is CASKREGSSYEQYF. The CDR3 nucleotides read TGTGCCAGCAAGCGGGAGGGTTCTTCCTACGAGCAGTACTTC.

The CDR3 sequence is CASRGTAYNSPLHF. The CDR3 bases are TGCGCCAGCAGGGGGACAGCTTATAATTCACCCCTCCACTTT. This sequence joins TRBV5-1 and TRBJ1-6, with 7 bases identical to TRBD1. This CDR3 has 14 residues. Germline V lookup: CDR1 SGHRS, CDR2 YFSETQ. The V segment lost 5 bases and the J segment 4 bases; nucleotides outside the gene matches: 3.

The chain couples TRBV9 to TRBJ1-2, with 10 bases that match TRBD1. After removal of 3 bases from V and 6 bases from J, the junction contained 8 bases not matched to a gene. The CDR3 is made up of 15 amino acids. From germline, CDR1 is SGDLS and CDR2 YYNGEE. CDR3 region: CASSANVGTGDGYTF. The CDR3, as DNA: TGTGCCAGCAGCGCCAACGTCGGGACAGGGGATGGCTACACCTTC.

This sequence joins TRBV6-5 and TRBJ1-1; D is undetermined. V lost 6 bases and J lost 6, with 17 bases in between. Germline lookup yields CDR1 MNHEY and CDR2 SVGAGI. This CDR3 contains 14 residues. DNA for the CDR3: TGTGCCAGCAGATCCTTACTACGGGAGGCTGAAGCTTTCTTT. As protein: CASRSLLREAEAFF.

V usage is TRBV9 and J usage is TRBJ2-3; D not certain. V was clipped by 0 bases and J by 0 bases, with 11 bases between them. The CDR3 runs to 16 residues. Germline V CDR1 and CDR2: SGDLS, YYNGEE. CDR3 in amino acids: CASSVVMAASTDTQYF. The CDR3 region has the DNA TGTGCCAGCAGCGTAGTGATGGCCGCCAGCACAGATACGCAGTATTTT. Full variable domain (outside the CDR3, taken from reference TRBV9 and TRBJ2-3): DSGVTQTPKHLITATGQRVTLRCSPRSGDLSVYWYQQSLDQGLQFLIQYYNGEERAKGNILERFSAQQFPDLHSELNLSSLELGDSALYFCASSVVMAASTDTQYFGPGTRLTVL.

This sequence joins TRBV28 and TRBJ2-7; perhaps D is TRBD1 or TRBD2 (5 bases each). Germline-derived CDR1 and CDR2 are MDHEN and SYDVKM. The V end lost 8 bases, the J end lost 2 bases, and 16 bases lay between the germline ends. CDR3 length: 14 residues. The CDR3 nucleotides read TGTGCCAGCCTGCGTGGGGACGCTACCTACGAGCAGTACTTC. It yields the protein CASLRGDATYEQYF.

V usage is TRBV28 and J usage is TRBJ2-1, with TRBD1 matching 9 bases. The CDR3 totals 16 residues. Germline loops: CDR1 MDHEN, CDR2 SYDVKM. With 1 base clipped from V and 3 bases from J, the junction kept 4 bases outside the gene matches. The CDR3 protein is CASSLYRDRDYNEQFF. The CDR3 DNA reads TGTGCCAGCAGTTTATACCGGGACAGGGACTACAATGAGCAGTTCTTC.

This rearrangement joins TRBV6-1 to TRBJ2-2; D call uncertain. In germline, CDR1 is MNHNS, CDR2 SASEGT. This CDR3 region has 15 residues. V gave up 6 bases and J gave up 3 bases, with 14 bases separating them. CDR3 DNA sequence: TGTGCCAGCAGGCTAGTCTCAACCTACACCGGGGAGCTGTTTTTT. Translated: CASRLVSTYTGELFF.

The chain has TRBV30 and TRBJ1-2, with 8 bases that match TRBD1. With V trimmed by 4 bases and J by 4 bases, 11 bases remained unmatched. Germline loops: CDR1 GTSNPN, CDR2 SVGIG (reference sequence). The CDR3 covers 15 residues. Written as DNA, the CDR3 is TGTGCCTGGAACTCCGGGACAGGAACAACCTATGGCTACACCTTC. It specifies CAWNSGTGTTYGYTF.

V is TRBV9 and J is TRBJ1-2; D possibly corresponds to TRBD1 (6 bases). CDR1 and CDR2 from the germline V gene are SGDLS and YYNGEE. Trimming took 4 bases from V and 3 from J, leaving 16 bases between them. This CDR3 has 15 residues. CDR3 in DNA: TGTGCCAGCAGCCCCGAGGGGGGCGCGCACTATGGCTACACCTTC. It specifies CASSPEGGAHYGYTF.

This clone has a handful of counts. V is TRBV9 and J is TRBJ1-4; 7 bases line up with TRBD1. Germline V gene lookup returns CDR1 SGDLS and CDR2 YYNGEE. Unmatched junction bases numbered 4, after V lost 3 bases and J lost 2 bases. The CDR3 is 15 amino acids. CDR3 coding DNA: TGTGCCAGCAGCGCCCAGACAGGGACTAATGAAAAACTGTTTTTT. This encodes CASSAQTGTNEKLFF.

The gene calls are TRBV28 and TRBJ2-1; 9 bases map to TRBD2. Per the germline V gene, CDR1 is MDHEN and CDR2 is SYDVKM. This CDR3 comprises 17 residues. V lost 4 bases and J lost 0; bases outside the gene matches: 7. The CDR3 region has the DNA TGTGCCAGCAGTTCTCTGACTAGCGGATACTCCTACAATGAGCAGTTCTTC. Its protein product is CASSSLTSGYSYNEQFF.

The chain has TRBV6-4 and TRBJ2-1, with 11 bases fitting TRBD2. The length of the CDR3 is 16 residues. Germline-derived CDR1 and CDR2 are MRHNA and SNTAGT. J lost 8 bases, V lost 5 bases, and 11 bases had no gene match. The CDR3 DNA sequence: TGTGCCAGCAGTCCCATAGCGGGAGGGAGTCCGTATGAGCAGTTCTTC. The encoded protein is CASSPIAGGSPYEQFF.

CDR3: CASSLLGPTGGELFF. In DNA form, the CDR3 reads TGTGCCAGCAGTTTATTAGGGCCCACTGGGGGGGAGCTGTTTTTT. The chain carries TRBV28 and TRBJ2-2, with D unresolved. V gave up 1 base and J gave up 8 bases, with 14 bases separating them. This CDR3 region has 15 residues. Germline CDR1 MDHEN, CDR2 SYDVKM.

The chain employs TRBV2 and TRBJ2-2; 10 bases are shared with TRBD1. The germline gives CDR1 SNHLY, CDR2 FYNNEI. V dropped 6 bases and J dropped 6; count of bases not matched to a gene: 7. CDR3 size: 15 residues. CDR3 protein: CASRPRDRGSGELFF. Here the CDR3 DNA reads TGTGCCAGCAGACCCCGGGACAGGGGTTCCGGGGAGCTGTTTTTT. Full variable domain (remainder filled in from reference TRBV2 and TRBJ2-2): EPEVTQTPSHQVTQMGQEVILRCVPISNHLYFYWYRQILGQKVEFLVSFYNNEISEKSEIFDDQFSVERPDGSNFTLKIRSTKLEDSAMYFCASRPRDRGSGELFFGEGSRLTVL.

V is TRBV9 and J is TRBJ2-3; D gene ambiguous. The CDR3 covers 14 residues. The V gene lost 0 bases and the J gene lost 6 bases, with 11 bases spanning the gap. Germline CDR1 reads SGDLS; CDR2 reads YYNGEE. The CDR3 DNA reads TGTGCCAGCAGCGTAGTCGGCTTAGAGGATACGCAGTATTTT. Its translation is CASSVVGLEDTQYF.

The chain employs TRBV5-4 and TRBJ1-6; 7 nucleotides align to TRBD1. The CDR3 has 15 amino acids. The germline V gene has CDR1 SGHNT and CDR2 YYREEE (reference sequence). V gave up 4 bases and J gave up 10 bases; unmatched junction bases: 11. CDR3 amino acids: CASSLGTALLSPLHF. CDR3 DNA sequence: TGTGCCAGCAGCCTTGGGACAGCCTTACTCTCACCCCTCCACTTT.

V gene TRBV7-2 combines with J gene TRBJ2-5, with D possibly TRBD2 on 5 matching bases. Trimming took off 0 bases at V and 5 bases at J, with 13 bases between the two ends. Germline values: CDR1 SGHTA, CDR2 FQGNSA. The CDR3 runs 15 residues. CDR3 coding DNA: TGTGCCAGCAGCTTAGCGGACCTAGCCTTCGAGACCCAGTACTTC. Translation: CASSLADLAFETQYF.

This chain uses TRBV18 with TRBJ2-1; D remains ambiguous. The V end was cut by 3 bases, the J end by 6 bases, with 15 bases between. From germline, CDR1 is KGHSH and CDR2 LQKENI. This CDR3 is 15 amino acids long. The CDR3 region has the DNA TGTGCCAGCTCACCGACCGCTAACACCCGCAATGAGCAGTTCTTC. It specifies CASSPTANTRNEQFF.

This rearrangement joins TRBV7-3 to TRBJ2-5; 7 bases are a match to TRBD2. The germline CDR1 and CDR2 sequences are SGHTA and FQGTGA. Trimming took 5 bases from V and 4 from J; bases not matched to a gene: 10. The CDR3 sequence is 15 residues long. The CDR3 DNA reads TGTGCCAGCAGCCCCCATGGGGCTAGCGGAGAGACCCAGTACTTC. It encodes CASSPHGASGETQYF.

The rearrangement links TRBV28 to TRBJ2-1; D unresolved. Germline V gene lookup returns CDR1 MDHEN and CDR2 SYDVKM. This CDR3 has 11 amino acids. Trimming cost V 6 bases and J 8 bases, with 8 bases left between them. The CDR3: CASRTGDEQFF. DNA for the CDR3: TGTGCCAGCAGGACTGGGGATGAGCAGTTCTTC. Full variable domain (remainder filled in from reference TRBV28 and TRBJ2-1): DVKVTQSSRYLVKRTGEKVFLECVQDMDHENMFWYRQDPGLGLRLIYFSYDVKMKEKGDIPEGYSVSREKKERFSLILESASTNQTSMYLCASRTGDEQFFGPGTRLTVL.